Following are 14 T cell receptor beta chains from one sample sequenced in a study of regulatory T cells in long-lasting Graves disease (dated by TCRdb to about 2021). Reading the label with the study, this specimen's time point is: newly diagnosed GD, antithyroid drugs for less than 3 months. For both TCR sequencing and RNA sequencing, RNA was extracted from PBMCs using TRIzol. The library relied on multiplex PCR. The sequencing machine was an Illumina HiSeq 4000. CDR3 regions were amplified by Arm-PCR with iRepertoire HTBI primers to construct TCR beta libraries. The public reads were run again by TCRdb, first through fastp at Q25 and then through MiXCR, and only productive beta chains were kept. Every CDR3 protein is listed once, alongside the most common genes and DNA of its rows. This sample lists fewer than 500,000 distinct CDR3 sequences; around 15% were detected once. Less than 15% of the sample rests with the top ten.

The same data also contributed to another study, on T cells in Graves' hyperthyroidism and ophthalmopathy.

This specimen was peripheral blood mononuclear cells (PBMCs), taken at new diagnosis, from a patient treated with antithyroid drugs. These receptors were collected from a man in his forties with Graves disease. Donor details come from another sample of the same person, matched by shared clones.

This clonotype was observed at least ten times. The chain recombines TRBV3-1 with TRBJ1-2, with D unclear. This CDR3 spans 15 amino acids. Germline loops: CDR1 LGHDT, CDR2 YNNKEL (reference sequence). V lost 1 base to trimming and J lost 7 bases, with 16 bases between them. The CDR3 region is CASSQGIALSGGYTF. The DNA of the CDR3 is TGTGCCAGCAGCCAAGGTATCGCGTTAAGTGGTGGCTACACCTTC.

CDR3 DNA sequence: TGTGCCAGCACTTCGGCAGGGGGACTCTATGGCTACACCTTC. Protein: CASTSAGGLYGYTF. J is TRBJ1-2 and V is TRBV12-3 or TRBV12-4; 7 positions match TRBD1. With V trimmed by 7 bases and J by 4 bases, 9 bases remained unmatched. This CDR3 spans 14 amino acids.

The chain combines TRBV28 with TRBJ1-2; D gene ambiguous. The CDR3 spans 10 residues. Germline-derived CDR1 and CDR2 are MDHEN and SYDVKM. With 8 bases removed from V and 8 bases from J, the gap between germline ends came to 9 bases. This CDR3 is CASGRRGYTF. The CDR3 nucleotides are TGTGCCAGCGGAAGAAGAGGCTACACCTTC.

The genes are TRBV28 and TRBJ2-5; 9 bases agree with TRBD1. Germline V lookup: CDR1 MDHEN, CDR2 SYDVKM. This CDR3 is built from 17 residues. V shed 5 bases, J shed 2 bases, and the junction held 12 bases outside the gene matches. As DNA, the CDR3 is TGTGCCAGCAGTGATCCCGCCGGGACAGGGTTACAAGAGACCCAGTACTTC. Its protein product is CASSDPAGTGLQETQYF.

There are a few counts of this clonotype. The V gene is TRBV29-1, the J gene TRBJ1-5, with unresolved D. V lost 1 base, J lost 2 bases, and 6 bases lay in between. Germline lookup yields CDR1 SQVTM and CDR2 ANQGSEA. The CDR3 has 13 residues. This CDR3 is CSVEGVGNQPQHF. As DNA, the CDR3 is TGCAGCGTTGAAGGGGTAGGCAATCAGCCCCAGCATTTT. The full variable domain, its missing parts supplied by reference TRBV29-1 and TRBJ1-5, is SAVISQKPSRDICQRGTSLTIQCQVDSQVTMMFWYRQQPGQSLTLIATANQGSEATYESGFVIDKFPISRPNLTFSTLTVSNMSPEDSSIYLCSVEGVGNQPQHFGDGTRLSIL.

The DNA of the CDR3 is TGTGCCAGCAGTCCACTACAGGGGCGTTCCCCGGGCACTGAAGCTTTCTTT. This codes for CASSPLQGRSPGTEAFF. The rearrangement uses TRBV12-3 or TRBV12-4 and TRBJ1-1, with TRBD1 matching over 7 bases. V shed 5 bases, J shed 4 bases, and the junction held 16 bases outside the gene matches. There are 17 residues in the CDR3.

The chain joins TRBV11-3 to TRBJ2-7; D may be TRBD1 (5 bases). The germline V gene encodes CDR1 SGHNT and CDR2 YENEEA. V lost 5 bases and J lost 4, with 15 bases in between. The CDR3 length is 14 residues. As DNA, the CDR3 is TGTGCCAGCAGCCAAGGGGATACCCAATACGAGCAGTACTTC. This codes for CASSQGDTQYEQYF.

This chain uses TRBV24-1 with TRBJ1-2; D gene uncertain. Germline CDR1 and CDR2: KGHDR and SFDVKD. The CDR3 is 15 amino acids. V gave up 2 bases and J gave up 2 bases, with 11 bases separating them. The CDR3 protein is CATSDSWASNYGYTF. In DNA form, the CDR3 reads TGTGCCACCAGTGATTCCTGGGCGTCAAACTATGGCTACACCTTC.

This clonotype was observed a handful of times. The V and J genes are TRBV12-3 or TRBV12-4 and TRBJ2-1; 9 positions agree with TRBD2. The CDR3 spans 15 residues. Trimming at V came to 4 bases and at J to 4 bases, leaving 5 bases not matched to a gene. The CDR3 is CASSYGGGGYNEQFF. The CDR3 nucleotides are TGTGCCAGCAGTTACGGCGGGGGGGGGTACAATGAGCAGTTCTTC.

The V and J genes are TRBV7-9 and TRBJ1-5, with 8 bases aligning to TRBD1. Trimming cost V 10 bases and J 7 bases; bases outside gene matches: 9. This CDR3 spans 13 amino acids. Germline V gives CDR1 SEHNR, CDR2 FQNEAQ (reference sequence). The CDR3 here is CATNQGAGQPQHF. In nucleotides, the CDR3 is TGTGCCACCAACCAGGGGGCTGGACAGCCCCAGCATTTT. Combining the CDR3 with reference TRBV7-9 and TRBJ1-5 gives the whole variable domain DTGVSQNPRHKITKRGQNVTFRCDPISEHNRLYWYRQTLGQGPEFLTYFQNEAQLEKSRLLSDRFSAERPKGSFSTLEIQRTEQGDSAMYLCATNQGAGQPQHFGDGTRLSIL.

The sample holds a few counts of this clonotype. V and J are TRBV10-2 and TRBJ1-2; D is possibly TRBD1 (5 bases). This CDR3 has 13 residues. Per the germline V gene, CDR1 is WSHSY and CDR2 is SAAADI. V lost 5 bases to trimming and J lost 4 bases, with 11 bases between them. CDR3: CASSIQVTYGYTF. The CDR3 DNA reads TGCGCCAGCAGTATACAGGTTACCTATGGCTACACCTTC.

This clonotype was detected only a few times. The V and J genes are TRBV29-1 and TRBJ2-5, with D maybe TRBD1 (6 bases). The CDR3 contains 13 residues. Germline lookup yields CDR1 SQVTM and CDR2 ANQGSEA. Trimming took off 3 bases at V and 5 bases at J, with 13 bases between the two ends. The CDR3 sequence: CSVEWTVTETQYF. The CDR3 DNA reads as TGCAGCGTTGAGTGGACAGTGACGGAGACCCAGTACTTC.

The sample holds many counts of this clonotype. The rearrangement links TRBV3-1 to TRBJ1-5; tentative D call: TRBD1 (5 bases). From germline, CDR1 is LGHDT and CDR2 YNNKEL (reference sequence). The CDR3 is 15 amino acids. V lost 4 bases and J 0 bases, leaving 10 bases between the germline ends. The CDR3 spells CASSPTVFSNQPQHF. The CDR3 DNA follows: TGTGCCAGCAGCCCGACAGTTTTTAGCAATCAGCCCCAGCATTTT.

The J gene is TRBJ2-7, the V gene TRBV11-2; TRBD1 matches at 10 bases. The CDR3 sequence is 15 residues long. With 4 bases clipped from V and 6 bases from J, the junction kept 9 bases outside the gene matches. CDR1 and CDR2 (germline): SGHAT, FQNNGV. DNA of the CDR3: TGTGCCAGCAGCTCCCGGGACAGGGGCAGCTCCGAGCAGTACTTC. This codes for CASSSRDRGSSEQYF.